This T cell receptor (beta chain) was retrieved from a study of T-cell memory formation after mild COVID-19. One entry per CDR3 protein results from TCRdb running MiXCR on the 5' RACE reads. The sample has some 150,000 distinct CDR3 sequences; around 15% are singletons. A word on this clonotype: What it recognizes is unknown.

Study findings and constraints: Some clones that responded turned up in pre-infection memory, which suggests that cross-reactive memory joined in.

Trimming took off 5 bases at V and 6 bases at J, with 8 bases between the two ends. This CDR3 is 12 amino acids long. The V gene is TRBV12-3 or TRBV12-4, the J gene TRBJ1-5; no definite D call. The sequenced sample consisted of PBMCs or a T cell subset sorted from them (not recorded which). The TCR originated in an adult woman who had mild COVID-19 (a few samples of this study predate the infection). Cell type and time point are not known. This chain's CDR3 is CASSPSGQPQHF. DNA of the CDR3: TGTGCCAGCAGTCCCTCGGGTCAGCCCCAGCATTTT.